This TCR beta chain is drawn from a study of cytomegalovirus exposure and HLA in healthy donors. At collection, donors were nominally healthy, but unrecorded immune exposures were probable. A multiplex PCR was run with 60 Vbeta primers and 13 Jbeta primers. Only in-frame clones appear in the TCRdb table, and some are missing; sequencing was by immunoSEQ multiplex PCR. The sample shows approximately 190,000 clones, around 85% of them seen only once. Findings of the study overall: With high specificity and sensitivity, the classifier reportedly diagnosed cytomegalovirus status. It has been reported that TCR beta sequences accurately predicted the HLA-A and HLA-B alleles of most subjects. Many donors shared some public TCRs, even though most TCR sequences were rare.

Concerning this clone: Antigen: not known.

CDR1 and CDR2 from the germline V gene are LGHNA and YNFKEQ. CDR3 length equals 14 residues. V was pared by 1 base and J by 2 bases, with 8 bases between. The source material was PBMCs. The source is a man aged 50 to 60 in good health and CMV-seronegative. The chain couples TRBV4-2 to TRBJ1-2, with D unresolved. CDR3 DNA sequence: TGTGCCAGCAGCCAAGGACTAGCCAACTATGGCTACACCTTC. Its translation: CASSQGLANYGYTF.